The clone carrying this T cell receptor beta chain was seen a single time. The record originates from a study of OX40 agonist ivuxolimab in advanced cancers. Here immunoSEQ multiplex PCR was the method, and the copy in TCRdb shows in-frame clones only, minus some. Here the sample spans over 80,000 clones, less than 90% being singletons. V shed 0 bases and J 4 bases; nucleotides not matched to a gene: 5. Germline CDR1 and CDR2: KGHSH and LQKENI. The CDR3 totals 15 residues. The sequencing here drew on CD4+ or CD8+ T cells sorted from blood, taken in a trial of the OX40 agonist ivuxolimab. This sequence originates from an adult with an advanced solid tumor such as melanoma, head and neck, liver or kidney cancer. The gene calls are TRBV18 and TRBJ2-7; 8 nucleotides line up with TRBD1. This CDR3 reads CASSPPERQGYEQYV. The DNA for the CDR3 is TGTGCCAGCTCACCACCGGAAAGACAGGGGTACGAGCAGTACGTC.